The rows below give T cell receptor beta chains drawn from one sample of a study of identical twins. MiXCR was run by TCRdb on the 5' RACE reads, yielding one entry per CDR3 protein. The table has fewer than 800,000 distinct CDR3 sequences, just over 7% seen once. These data are also associated with another study on yellow fever vaccine responses in identical twins.

The sequenced sample consisted of PBMCs. The receptors here all came from a woman in her late teens or twenties in good health. Each CDR3 is given with its conserved first and last residue.

V gene	J gene	CDR3 protein
TRBV2	TRBJ2-1	CASNLRPGGNEQFF
TRBV29-1	TRBJ2-2	CSGRQGPTRDTGELFF
TRBV24-1	TRBJ2-1	CATSMGASYNEQFF
TRBV29-1	TRBJ2-1	CSVVGADIRTSESSYNEQFF
TRBV10-3	TRBJ2-1	CAISGSLVRSGEQFF
TRBV29-1	TRBJ2-7	CSVVSGRALYEQYF
TRBV6-6	TRBJ2-3	CASTRWAPDTQYF
TRBV2	TRBJ2-7	CASRAGGSYEQYF
TRBV12-3/TRBV12-4	TRBJ1-4	CASRTGEKLFF
TRBV10-3	TRBJ2-1	CAIRTTSGTMDGYNEQFF
TRBV29-1	TRBJ2-4	CSVAGETAKNIQYF
TRBV29-1	TRBJ2-1	CSVEGTEGLAGEQFF
TRBV12-3/TRBV12-4	TRBJ2-7	CASSPDRGALGSYEQYF
TRBV21-1	TRBJ1-5	CASSNGQGGEPQHF
TRBV10-3	TRBJ2-7	CAISEREGQGKRGYSYEQYF
TRBV3-1	TRBJ2-1	CASSPGGANEQFF
TRBV5-1	TRBJ2-7	CASSPQFTLGTGMGYEQYF
TRBV12-3/TRBV12-4	TRBJ1-5	CASSFHGSQPQHF
TRBV12-3/TRBV12-4	TRBJ2-2	CASRKRLAGGTGELFF
TRBV29-1	TRBJ1-1	CSVEDKGVAFF
TRBV10-3	TRBJ1-1	CAILTHTEAFF
TRBV27	TRBJ2-7	CASSFGQSSYEQYF
TRBV7-9	TRBJ2-2	CASSTQDTGELFF
TRBV24-1	TRBJ2-1	CATQPGTGEFGTYNEQFF
TRBV9	TRBJ2-5	CASSVASTGGAETQYF
TRBV9	TRBJ2-3	CASSVSGAADTQYF
TRBV29-1	TRBJ2-3	CSVEATSARTDTQYF
TRBV20-1	TRBJ2-7	CSAFKQGSSYEQYF
TRBV7-2	TRBJ1-1	CASSVKRGFAEAFF
TRBV27	TRBJ2-3	CASSLSQTSTDTQYF
TRBV6-5	TRBJ2-1	CASSYGFGDEQFF
TRBV2	TRBJ2-4	CASRPGGENIQYF
TRBV5-1	TRBJ1-1	CASSFQGTGTEAFF
TRBV4-1	TRBJ2-1	CASSPGTRGDEQFF
TRBV20-1	TRBJ2-5	CSARDLASERETQYF
TRBV28	TRBJ2-5	CASSFGPKETQYF
TRBV6-6	TRBJ2-3	CASKTGRDTQYF
TRBV2	TRBJ2-2	CASSEQGANTGELFF
TRBV12-3/TRBV12-4	TRBJ2-3	CASSQSGGGPADTQYF
TRBV20-1	TRBJ2-7	CSALTSGRAFSYEQYF
TRBV10-3	TRBJ2-5	CAISRWEEETQYF
TRBV5-5	TRBJ2-1	CASSLGGSPYGEQFF
TRBV10-1	TRBJ2-3	CASSESIGTAGTDTQYF
TRBV3-1	TRBJ2-1	CASSQGYGTSGNSYNEQFF
TRBV18	TRBJ2-1	CASSPTGTSGINEQFF
TRBV12-3/TRBV12-4	TRBJ2-5	CASSPWGGGRAGETQYF
TRBV7-2	TRBJ2-2	CASPPPNTGELFF
TRBV7-8	TRBJ2-1	CASSLGSSGSSYNEQFF
TRBV12-3/TRBV12-4	TRBJ2-3	CASSPIGANTQYF
TRBV14	TRBJ1-1	CASKKVGTGMNTEAFF
TRBV6-1	TRBJ2-2	CASSEGGQSHTGELFF
TRBV20-1	TRBJ2-1	CSSRAPASLYNEQFF
TRBV12-3/TRBV12-4	TRBJ2-3	CASSFRTGVSDTQYF
TRBV20-1	TRBJ1-1	CSARETEAFF
TRBV7-7	TRBJ2-2	CASSSGTGAVGELFF
TRBV18	TRBJ1-1	CASSKTGWLDAEAFF
TRBV12-3/TRBV12-4	TRBJ2-7	CASSKQETSYEQYF